This T cell receptor (beta chain) was profiled in a study of blood T cell repertoires in COVID-19. The method was immunoSEQ multiplex PCR; TCRdb's version includes in-frame clones alone and lacks a portion of them. The sample contains 100,000 to 150,000 clones, approximately 83% of which appear only once. CDR3 size: 16 residues. Trimming stripped 2 bases from V and 0 bases from J, with 13 bases between. Germline V gene data show CDR1 as LGHNA and CDR2 as YNFKEQ. Sequenced material: peripheral blood. This TCR came from a woman of 80 years or more with acute or convalescent COVID-19. J is TRBJ1-2 and V is TRBV4-2, with D tentatively TRBD1 (6 bases). The CDR3, as DNA: TGTGCCAGCAGCCAACCGGGGACAAATACTAACTATGGCTACACCTTC. It is translated as CASSQPGTNTNYGYTF.